Each of the 32 T cell receptor beta chains below was sequenced from the same sample in a study of shared clonotypes between healthy human individuals. Method: immunoSEQ multiplex PCR; TCRdb's copy keeps in-frame clones and lacks some. The data contain roughly 2,500,000 clones, roughly 93% of them singletons. Sequencing used naive CD4+ T cells from PBMCs. Regarding subset: CD45RA+ positively selected. These receptors all stem from a young man in good health. Some clones in this sample may be carry-over from other donors' samples.

The CDR3 DNA follows: TGTGCCAGCAGCTTAGCGCGAGGGTTGGACACCATATATTTT. It encodes CASSLARGLDTIYF. The rearrangement joins TRBV7-2 to TRBJ1-3; the D is unclear. The CDR3 is 14 amino acids. CDR1 SGHTA and CDR2 FQGNSA come from the germline V gene. V lost 0 bases, J lost 8 bases, and 11 bases lay in between.

V is TRBV5-1 and J is TRBJ1-1, with 9 nucleotides matching TRBD1. The ends lost 0 bases at V and 7 bases at J; junction bases unmatched: 7. CDR1 SGHRS and CDR2 YFSETQ come from the germline V gene. The CDR3 length is 15 residues. CDR3 region: CASSLDGQGKSEAFF. The CDR3 bases are TGCGCCAGCAGCTTGGACGGACAGGGGAAGAGTGAAGCTTTCTTT.

The gene calls are TRBV5-1 and TRBJ1-1; D is unresolved. The CDR3 is made up of 14 amino acids. Germline V gives CDR1 SGHRS, CDR2 YFSETQ. V shed 0 bases and J shed 5 bases, with 11 bases lying between them. CDR3 DNA sequence: TGCGCCAGCAGCTTGGGCGTCAGTTCAACTGAAGCTTTCTTT. It translates to CASSLGVSSTEAFF.

CDR3 in amino acids: CASSSGFRHYTF. Here the CDR3 DNA reads TGTGCCAGCAGTTCGGGCTTCAGACACTACACCTTC. This chain connects TRBV28 to TRBJ1-2; D ambiguous. This CDR3 comprises 12 residues. CDR1 MDHEN and CDR2 SYDVKM come from the germline V gene. Trimming took 4 bases from V and 10 from J, leaving 13 bases between them.

The chain carries TRBV28 and TRBJ2-7; 10 bases map to TRBD1. J lost 1 base, V lost 7 bases, and 13 bases had no gene match. Germline CDR1 reads MDHEN; CDR2 reads SYDVKM. CDR3 length: 17 amino acids. The chain's CDR3 is CASTPLAGQGESYEQYF. CDR3 bases: TGTGCCAGCACTCCCCTGGCCGGACAGGGGGAGTCCTACGAGCAGTACTTC. The whole variable domain, remainder taken from reference TRBV28 and TRBJ2-7, is DVKVTQSSRYLVKRTGEKVFLECVQDMDHENMFWYRQDPGLGLRLIYFSYDVKMKEKGDIPEGYSVSREKKERFSLILESASTNQTSMYLCASTPLAGQGESYEQYFGPGTRLTVT.

The chain carries TRBV18 and TRBJ1-1; no clear D. CDR1 is KGHSH and CDR2 is LQKENI in the germline V gene. The CDR3 covers 16 residues. Deletions cut 3 bases from V and 1 base from J, with 15 bases between. DNA of the CDR3: TGTGCCAGCTCACCTGCCGACACCCGGCGGAACACTGAAGCTTTCTTT. Its protein product is CASSPADTRRNTEAFF. The full variable domain, completed using reference TRBV18 and TRBJ1-1, is NAGVMQNPRHLVRRRGQEARLRCSPMKGHSHVYWYRQLPEEGLKFMVYLQKENIIDESGMPKERFSAEFPKEGPSILRIQQVVRGDSAAYFCASSPADTRRNTEAFFGQGTRLTVV.

Only one count was recorded for this clone. This chain uses TRBV4-2 with TRBJ2-7, with TRBD2 matching 8 bases. The trim removed 6 bases at V and 1 base at J, leaving 5 bases unmatched. The CDR3 extends over 14 amino acids. CDR1 LGHNA and CDR2 YNFKEQ come from the germline V gene. The CDR3 here is CASRAGTSSYEQYF. The CDR3, as DNA: TGTGCCAGCAGAGCCGGGACTAGTTCCTACGAGCAGTACTTC.

The rearrangement uses TRBV5-6 and TRBJ1-5; D gene uncertain. Trimming pared 2 bases from V and 5 bases from J, leaving 5 bases between. The germline CDR1 and CDR2 sequences are SGHDT and YYEEEE. CDR3 size: 12 residues. The CDR3 DNA reads as TGTGCCAGCAGCTTTCTTGATCAGCCCCAGCATTTT. Its protein is CASSFLDQPQHF.

The chain joins TRBV6-6 to TRBJ1-1; maybe TRBD1 (6 bases). Trimming stripped 6 bases from V and 0 bases from J, with 11 bases between. Per the germline V gene, CDR1 is MNHNY and CDR2 is SVGAGI (reference sequence). The CDR3 runs 14 residues. Here the CDR3 reads CASRNRVMNTEAFF. CDR3 DNA sequence: TGTGCCAGCAGGAACAGGGTAATGAACACTGAAGCTTTCTTT.

The chain links TRBV4-3 to TRBJ2-1; D unresolved. CDR3 length: 17 residues. The ends were cut back, 1 base at V and 2 bases at J, with 15 bases in the middle. Germline V gene lookup returns CDR1 LGHNA and CDR2 YSLEER. The CDR3 DNA follows: TGCGCCAGCAGCCAAGTCCCCAACGGGCTAACCTACAATGAGCAGTTCTTC. Amino acids: CASSQVPNGLTYNEQFF.

CDR3 residues: CASSMAGQIKEQYF. The CDR3 DNA reads TGTGCCAGTAGTATGGCCGGACAGATCAAGGAGCAGTACTTC. The chain employs TRBV19 and TRBJ2-7; tentatively, D is TRBD1 (6 bases). The germline CDR1 and CDR2 sequences are LNHDA and SQIVND (reference sequence). Trimming removed 3 bases from V and 7 bases from J, with 16 bases in between. The CDR3 loop spans 14 amino acids. Variable domain in full (rest from reference TRBV19 and TRBJ2-7): DGGITQSPKYLFRKEGQNVTLSCEQNLNHDAMYWYRQDPGQGLRLIYYSQIVNDFQKGDIAEGYSVSREKKESFPLTVTSAQKNPTAFYLCASSMAGQIKEQYFGPGTRLTVT.

This clone is a singleton in its sample. The chain has TRBV10-3 and TRBJ2-3, with D unresolved. In germline, CDR1 is ENHRY, CDR2 SYGVKD. The CDR3 is 14 residues long. Trimming took 6 bases from V and 1 from J, leaving 11 bases between them. The CDR3 nucleotides read TGTGCCATCAGCCCCGACCCAGGCACAGATACGCAGTATTTT. It encodes CAISPDPGTDTQYF.

This chain joins TRBV4-3 and TRBJ2-1; 13 bases line up with TRBD2. The CDR3 is made up of 15 amino acids. V dropped 4 bases and J dropped 6; count of bases not matched to a gene: 3. Per the germline V gene, CDR1 is LGHNA and CDR2 is YSLEER. The CDR3 here is CASSLRTSGGNEQFF. The DNA of the CDR3 is TGCGCCAGCAGCCTCCGGACTAGCGGGGGCAATGAGCAGTTCTTC.

The sample holds a few counts of this clone. The chain employs TRBV28 and TRBJ1-2, with a tentative D call TRBD1 (5 bases). Per germline, CDR1 MDHEN and CDR2 SYDVKM. Trimming stripped 3 bases from V and 4 bases from J, with 12 bases between. The length of the CDR3 is 14 residues. CDR3 in DNA: TGTGCCAGCAGTTTGACAGCAACCATCTATGGCTACACCTTC. Its protein is CASSLTATIYGYTF.

The chain has TRBV18 and TRBJ2-1; TRBD2 might be the D (6 bases). The CDR3 is made up of 18 amino acids. Germline lookup yields CDR1 KGHSH and CDR2 LQKENI. V was cut by 3 bases and J by 2 bases, with 20 bases left in between. The CDR3: CASSPTSRLGGTYNEQFF. CDR3 coding DNA: TGTGCCAGCTCACCTACCTCCCGACTAGGCGGAACCTACAATGAGCAGTTCTTC.

This rearrangement joins TRBV28 to TRBJ1-2, with D uncertain. The CDR3 spans 14 residues. Germline CDR1 MDHEN, CDR2 SYDVKM. V was cut by 11 bases and J by 4 bases, with 20 bases left in between. CDR3 DNA: TGTGCCGGGTCGAGGGTCCCGGCGGGCTATGGCTACACCTTC. Translated, it gives CAGSRVPAGYGYTF.

CDR3 residues: CASSQAESGTTYEQYF. DNA for the CDR3: TGCGCCAGCAGCCAAGCTGAGAGCGGGACAACCTACGAGCAGTACTTC. The chain joins TRBV4-1 to TRBJ2-7; D might be TRBD2 (7 bases). With 1 base removed from V and 2 bases from J, the gap between germline ends came to 15 bases. The germline V gene has CDR1 MGHRA and CDR2 YSYEKL. The length of the CDR3 is 16 residues.

A few counts support this clone. The V and J genes are TRBV5-8 and TRBJ1-5; D uncertain. The V gene lost 7 bases and the J gene lost 9 bases, with 14 bases spanning the gap. CDR1 is SGHTS, CDR2 YDEGEE, per germline. The CDR3 spans 12 residues. The CDR3 reads CASVMRFGPQHF. The CDR3 DNA reads TGTGCCAGCGTGATGAGGTTTGGGCCCCAGCATTTT. The entire variable domain, with the rest obtained from reference TRBV5-8 and TRBJ1-5, is as follows: EAGVTQSPTHLIKTRGQQATLRCSPISGHTSVYWYQQALGLGLQFLLWYDEGEERNRGNFPPRFSGRQFPNYSSELNVNALELEDSALYLCASVMRFGPQHFGDGTRLSIL.

The CDR3 is CAWSAGQPDYNEQFF. The CDR3 DNA follows: TGTGCCTGGAGTGCGGGACAGCCAGATTACAATGAGCAGTTCTTC. V gene TRBV30 combines with J gene TRBJ2-1; 7 nucleotides match TRBD1. CDR3 length equals 15 residues. Germline V gene data show CDR1 as GTSNPN and CDR2 as SVGIG (reference sequence). With V trimmed by 1 base and J by 4 bases, 7 bases remained unmatched.

The V gene is TRBV10-3, the J gene TRBJ2-7, with 8 positions matching TRBD2. Germline V gene lookup returns CDR1 ENHRY and CDR2 SYGVKD. Unmatched junction bases numbered 8, after V lost 7 bases and J lost 6 bases. The CDR3 contains 13 residues. The CDR3 loop is CAITREGPGEQYF. The CDR3 nucleotides read TGTGCCATCACCCGGGAGGGACCGGGCGAGCAGTACTTC.

This sequence joins TRBV5-5 and TRBJ2-3; D ambiguous. Germline CDR1 SGHKS, CDR2 YYEKEE (reference sequence). Trimming removed 1 base from V and 2 bases from J, with 11 bases in between. The CDR3 has 15 amino acids. The CDR3 sequence: CASSLFTAFTDTQYF. As DNA, the CDR3 is TGTGCCAGCAGCTTGTTTACGGCTTTCACAGATACGCAGTATTTT.

This chain joins TRBV4-2 and TRBJ2-7, with 8 bases matching TRBD2. The trim removed 4 bases at V and 2 bases at J, leaving 13 bases unmatched. The CDR3 contains 17 residues. From germline, CDR1 is LGHNA and CDR2 YNFKEQ. In DNA form, the CDR3 reads TGTGCCAGCAGCCTGAACGCAGGTCCAGCGGGGGCCTACGAGCAGTACTTC. Translation: CASSLNAGPAGAYEQYF.

The chain carries TRBV4-1 and TRBJ1-2; D unclear. The CDR3 totals 15 residues. V was clipped by 4 bases and J by 4 bases, with 16 bases between them. Germline CDR1 and CDR2: MGHRA and YSYEKL. This chain's CDR3 is CASSPNPGEGYGYTF. The DNA for the CDR3 is TGCGCCAGCAGCCCTAACCCCGGCGAGGGCTATGGCTACACCTTC.

The chain is built from TRBV9 and TRBJ2-2; 9 bases match TRBD2. J lost 3 bases, V lost 4 bases, and 7 bases had no gene match. Germline CDR1 and CDR2: SGDLS and YYNGEE. This CDR3 comprises 16 residues. The CDR3 bases are TGTGCCAGCAGCATCGGGCTAGCGGGGTACACCGGGGAGCTGTTTTTT. This encodes CASSIGLAGYTGELFF. The variable domain in full, completed from reference TRBV9 and TRBJ2-2, reads DSGVTQTPKHLITATGQRVTLRCSPRSGDLSVYWYQQSLDQGLQFLIQYYNGEERAKGNILERFSAQQFPDLHSELNLSSLELGDSALYFCASSIGLAGYTGELFFGEGSRLTVL.

A remark on this clone: The same CDR3 also results from other DNA sequences found in this sample. The chain joins TRBV5-1 to TRBJ1-5, with 7 bases aligning to TRBD1. V shed 4 bases, J shed 4 bases, and the junction held 5 bases outside the gene matches. CDR1 and CDR2 (germline): SGHRS, YFSETQ. The CDR3 covers 14 residues. As DNA, the CDR3 is TGCGCCAGCAGCGCCCAGGGGGGAAATCAGCCCCAGCATTTT. Translation: CASSAQGGNQPQHF.

A remark on this clone: The sample has other DNA sequences that encode this CDR3 too. The chain employs TRBV5-1 and TRBJ2-5; TRBD1 matches at 8 bases. This CDR3 comprises 14 residues. Germline values: CDR1 SGHRS, CDR2 YFSETQ. Trimming removed 4 bases from V and 1 base from J; junction bases left unmatched: 3. The chain's CDR3 is CASSGTGGQETQYF. CDR3 nucleotides: TGCGCCAGCAGCGGAACAGGGGGCCAAGAGACCCAGTACTTC.

V gene TRBV5-8 combines with J gene TRBJ1-2, with 7 bases fitting TRBD1. The junction had 6 bases not matched to a gene; V was cut back by 4 bases and J by 0 bases. The CDR3 consists of 15 residues. Germline CDR1 reads SGHTS; CDR2 reads YDEGEE. The CDR3: CASSRRGGSNYGYTF. The CDR3 DNA is TGTGCCAGCAGCCGCCGAGGGGGCTCTAACTATGGCTACACCTTC.

The chain couples TRBV2 to TRBJ1-5; 7 bases map to TRBD1. In germline, CDR1 is SNHLY, CDR2 FYNNEI. V shed 6 bases and J 2 bases; nucleotides not matched to a gene: 7. CDR3 length: 15 amino acids. In DNA form, the CDR3 reads TGTGCCAGCAGGAAGGGCCAGGGGGGCAATCAGCCCCAGCATTTT. It translates to CASRKGQGGNQPQHF. Complete variable domain (other parts from reference TRBV2 and TRBJ1-5): EPEVTQTPSHQVTQMGQEVILRCVPISNHLYFYWYRQILGQKVEFLVSFYNNEISEKSEIFDDQFSVERPDGSNFTLKIRSTKLEDSAMYFCASRKGQGGNQPQHFGDGTRLSIL.

V and J are TRBV29-1 and TRBJ2-1, with 10 bases matching TRBD2. J gave up 0 bases and V 7 bases, and 3 bases lay outside the gene matches. CDR3 length: 14 residues. Germline CDR1 and CDR2: SQVTM and ANQGSEA. The CDR3 bases are TGCAGCGCCTTAGCGGGAGGCTCCTACAATGAGCAGTTCTTC. It specifies CSALAGGSYNEQFF.

In nucleotides, the CDR3 is TGTGCCAGCAGCCTACAGGGGGTGGGCACAGATACGCAGTATTTT. Protein: CASSLQGVGTDTQYF. The V and J genes are TRBV14 and TRBJ2-3; 8 bases are shared with TRBD1. Germline V lookup: CDR1 SGHDN, CDR2 FVKESK. The CDR3 extends over 15 amino acids. After removal of 4 bases from V and 1 base from J, the junction contained 4 bases not matched to a gene.

The chain links TRBV4-1 to TRBJ2-7; D possibly corresponds to TRBD2 (5 bases). Germline CDR1 and CDR2: MGHRA and YSYEKL. The CDR3 spans 15 residues. Deletions cut 3 bases from V and 0 bases from J, with 12 bases between. The CDR3 DNA reads TGCGCCAGCAGCCACAACTTGGGGAGCTCCTACGAGCAGTACTTC. Its protein product is CASSHNLGSSYEQYF.

The rearrangement uses TRBV7-3 and TRBJ2-7; D gene unclear. The CDR3 contains 11 residues. The germline V and J ends were trimmed by 5 bases and 7 bases, with 9 bases remaining between them. CDR1 and CDR2 (germline): SGHTA, FQGTGA. The CDR3 sequence: CASSIMGEQYF. CDR3 nucleotide sequence: TGTGCCAGCAGCATCATGGGGGAGCAGTACTTC.